This TCR beta chain was profiled in a study of blood T cells in healthy people across ages. Next came a second PCR, run for about 6 to 12 cycles, which used a sample-barcoded 5' primer along with a J-beta primer mix. Every sample produced at least 2.5 million CDR3-containing paired-end reads. Each CDR3 protein is one row after TCRdb ran MiXCR on the 5' RACE reads. The table shows roughly 1,000,000 distinct CDR3 sequences, with 25% occurring only once. Points from the study as a whole: Long-lived donors had more naive CD4+ cells and higher diversity than aged donors.

Note on this clonotype: What it binds is unknown.

Germline V gene data show CDR1 as LGHNA and CDR2 as YSLEER. This CDR3 contains 16 residues. V was trimmed by 4 bases and J by 0 bases, leaving 16 bases between them. This sample also appeared in a second study, on T cells of mothers and their children.

The receptor was isolated from a girl aged 2-10 years in good health. Sequencing was done on a sample of blood. V is TRBV4-3 and J is TRBJ2-7; D ambiguous. The CDR3 DNA reads as TGCGCCAGCAGCCCTTCCCAGGACCCGGTCTCCTACGAGCAGTACTTC. It encodes CASSPSQDPVSYEQYF.